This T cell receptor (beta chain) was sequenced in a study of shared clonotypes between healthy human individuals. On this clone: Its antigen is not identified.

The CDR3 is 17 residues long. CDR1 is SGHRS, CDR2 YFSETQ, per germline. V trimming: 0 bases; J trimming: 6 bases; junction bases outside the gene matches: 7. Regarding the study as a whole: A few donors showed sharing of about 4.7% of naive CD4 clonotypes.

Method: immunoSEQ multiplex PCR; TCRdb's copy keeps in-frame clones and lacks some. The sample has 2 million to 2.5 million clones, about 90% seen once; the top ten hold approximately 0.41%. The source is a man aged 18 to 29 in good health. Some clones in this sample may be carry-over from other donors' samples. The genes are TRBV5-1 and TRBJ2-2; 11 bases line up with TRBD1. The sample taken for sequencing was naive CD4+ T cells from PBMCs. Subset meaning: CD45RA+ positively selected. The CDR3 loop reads CASSLARTGGEAGELFF. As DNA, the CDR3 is TGCGCCAGCAGCTTGGCCCGGACAGGGGGCGAGGCCGGGGAGCTGTTTTTT.